This TCR beta chain is from a study of T cells in Graves' hyperthyroidism and ophthalmopathy. Study-wide context: The blood sample was taken at first diagnosis, before treatment began.

Amplified TCR beta CDR3 regions derived from RNA transcripts. A set of HTBI primers served as the primers for a first-round RT-PCR of the TCR CDR3. One entry per CDR3 protein results from TCRdb running MiXCR on the multiplex PCR reads. The sample contains roughly 700,000 distinct CDR3 sequences, 30% to 40% of which appear only once. This clonotype was seen ten or more times. Germline CDR1 and CDR2: SQVTM and ANQGSEA. This CDR3 has 13 amino acids. V was pared by 7 bases and J by 7 bases, with 6 bases of the junction left unmatched. This TCR derives from a woman between 35 and 50 years old with Graves' hyperthyroidism. The sequencing sample was made of blood. The chain has TRBV29-1 and TRBJ1-4, with TRBD1 matching 10 bases. The DNA of the CDR3 is TGCAGCGCTCTCCGGGACAGGGGTGAAAAACTGTTTTTT. Translated: CSALRDRGEKLFF.